The 13 T cell receptor beta chains below were found in one sample sequenced in a study of cytomegalovirus exposure and HLA in healthy donors. With 60 Vbeta and 13 Jbeta primers, the PCR was carried out. Libraries were prepared by immunoSEQ multiplex PCR; TCRdb keeps only in-frame clonotypes and omits some of them. This table holds about 140,000 clones, roughly 71% found once. The material sequenced was PBMCs. The receptors were sampled from a man between 25 and 39 years old in good health and CMV-seronegative.

This chain uses TRBV9 with TRBJ2-7, with D maybe TRBD2 (6 bases). V lost 0 bases and J 5 bases, leaving 15 bases between the germline ends. CDR1 and CDR2 from the germline V gene are SGDLS and YYNGEE. The CDR3 totals 15 residues. CDR3 sequence: CASSVVPGTDHEQYF. CDR3 DNA sequence: TGTGCCAGCAGCGTAGTCCCAGGGACTGACCACGAGCAGTACTTC.

This sequence joins TRBV6-5 and TRBJ1-1; D is unresolved. V was shortened by 5 bases and J by 2 bases, with 6 bases between the two germline ends. The CDR3 is 12 residues long. The germline CDR1 and CDR2 sequences are MNHEY and SVGAGI. CDR3: CASSGLNTEAFF. CDR3 sequence (DNA): TGTGCCAGCAGTGGGCTTAACACTGAAGCTTTCTTT.

This clone appeared a few times. The chain carries TRBV7-2 and TRBJ1-4, with D possibly being TRBD1 (5 bases). The CDR3 is made up of 14 amino acids. Trimming shortened V by 2 bases and J by 6 bases, and 10 bases separated the two germline ends. CDR1 is SGHTA, CDR2 FQGNSA, per germline. CDR3 loop: CASSLRQGDEKLFF. Written as DNA, the CDR3 is TGTGCCAGCAGCTTAAGGCAGGGCGATGAAAAACTGTTTTTT.

This clone has a handful of counts. The genes are TRBV7-2 and TRBJ1-1; no definite D call. The CDR3 is 12 amino acids. Trimming removed 2 bases from V and 5 bases from J, with 6 bases in between. Germline V lookup: CDR1 SGHTA, CDR2 FQGNSA. The CDR3 region has the DNA TGTGCCAGCAGCTTAAAGAGGACTGAAGCTTTCTTT. This codes for CASSLKRTEAFF.

This chain uses TRBV9 with TRBJ2-7; the match to TRBD2 covers 7 bases. This CDR3 is built from 17 residues. Germline lookup yields CDR1 SGDLS and CDR2 YYNGEE. V shed 0 bases and J 0 bases; nucleotides not matched to a gene: 9. CDR3 region: CASSVGLGGGSSYEQYF. In DNA form, the CDR3 reads TGTGCCAGCAGCGTAGGGTTGGGGGGAGGGTCCTCCTACGAGCAGTACTTC.

This chain connects TRBV7-2 to TRBJ1-2, with TRBD1 as a possible D gene (5 bases). The CDR3 totals 12 residues. CDR1 is SGHTA and CDR2 is FQGNSA in the germline V gene. Trimming cost V 1 base and J 5 bases, with 5 bases left between them. The CDR3: CASSLEGYGYTF. CDR3 nucleotides: TGTGCCAGCAGCTTAGAGGGGTATGGCTACACCTTC.

As to this clone: The sample carries other DNA sequences with the same CDR3. CDR3 sequence reads: CASSEGTVSNQPQHF. In DNA form, the CDR3 reads TGTGCCAGCAGTGAGGGGACAGTCAGCAATCAGCCCCAGCATTTT. V is TRBV6-1 and J is TRBJ1-5; 7 bases align to TRBD1. J was trimmed by 1 base and V by 3 bases; bases with no gene match: 3. There are 15 residues in the CDR3. Germline V CDR1 and CDR2: MNHNS, SASEGT.

The rearrangement uses TRBV5-4 and TRBJ2-3, with D tentatively TRBD2 (5 bases). Between the trimmed V and J ends, which lost 4 bases and 2 bases, there was a span of 11 bases. The CDR3 extends over 14 amino acids. CDR1 SGHNT and CDR2 YYREEE come from the germline V gene (reference sequence). Here the CDR3 DNA reads TGTGCCAGCAGCCCGGGCGGGTCCACAGATACGCAGTATTTT. The encoded protein is CASSPGGSTDTQYF.

The J gene is TRBJ1-6, the V gene TRBV27, with TRBD1 identical over 8 bases. This CDR3 has 14 amino acids. J was trimmed by 7 bases and V by 6 bases; bases with no gene match: 5. The germline CDR1 and CDR2 sequences are MNHEY and SMNVEV (reference sequence). This CDR3 reads CASSLTGENSPLHF. The CDR3 region has the DNA TGTGCCAGCAGCTTGACAGGGGAAAATTCACCCCTCCACTTT.

V and J are TRBV11-2 and TRBJ1-1, with D unclear. With 4 bases removed from V and 10 bases from J, the gap between germline ends came to 10 bases. This CDR3 spans 11 amino acids. From germline, CDR1 is SGHAT and CDR2 FQNNGV. This chain's CDR3 is CASSSYPVAFF. For the CDR3, the DNA is TGTGCCAGCAGCTCCTATCCCGTAGCTTTCTTT.

This rearrangement joins TRBV2 to TRBJ2-2, with D unresolved. The germline CDR1 and CDR2 sequences are SNHLY and FYNNEI. The V gene lost 5 bases and the J gene lost 6 bases, with 10 bases spanning the gap. The CDR3 is made up of 13 amino acids. The DNA of the CDR3 is TGTGCCAGCAGTCCCCGTTTCGCCGGGGAGCTGTTTTTT. Translating it yields CASSPRFAGELFF.

The CDR3 DNA follows: TGTGCCAGCAGTTCCGGGACAGCTTTTGTCGGCTACACCTTC. Protein sequence: CASSSGTAFVGYTF. This chain joins TRBV27 and TRBJ1-2, with TRBD1 matching 7 bases. J was trimmed by 8 bases and V by 4 bases; bases with no gene match: 10. In germline, CDR1 is MNHEY, CDR2 SMNVEV (reference sequence). This CDR3 comprises 14 residues.

The V gene is TRBV19, the J gene TRBJ1-1; no clear D gene. The germline V gene encodes CDR1 LNHDA and CDR2 SQIVND (reference sequence). The CDR3 extends over 13 amino acids. V lost 5 bases to trimming and J lost 11 bases, with 18 bases between them. CDR3 sequence (DNA): TGTGCCAGTAGTCCAAGAGGGCCTTTGGCGGCTTTCTTT. Translating gives CASSPRGPLAAFF.